A selection of T cell receptor beta chains follows, all from one sample in a study of cytomegalovirus exposure and HLA in healthy donors. Assay: immunoSEQ multiplex PCR; the TCRdb copy retains only in-frame clones and omits some. Here the sample spans approximately 100,000 clones, 70% to 85% being singletons. Sequencing was done on a sample of PBMCs. The origin of the receptors is a man aged 35-49 years in good health and CMV-seropositive. Both conserved end residues are part of each CDR3. A D gene is named only where the DNA matches it firmly. Clone size appears in some rows only: once, few, many, or a class for an expanded clone.

v_gene: TRBV11-3
d_gene: -
j_gene: TRBJ2-5
abundance: -
CDR3aa: CASSRTGQRFETQYF
CDR3nt: TGTGCCAGCAGCCGAACAGGACAACGCTTCGAGACCCAGTACTTC

v_gene: TRBV7-2
d_gene: -
j_gene: TRBJ1-5
abundance: -
CDR3aa: CASSFEASQPQHF
CDR3nt: TGTGCCAGCAGCTTCGAAGCTAGCCAGCCCCAGCATTTT

v_gene: TRBV28
d_gene: -
j_gene: TRBJ1-2
abundance: -
CDR3aa: CAALSGGTGGGYTF
CDR3nt: TGTGCCGCTCTGTCGGGGGGGACTGGTGGTGGCTACACCTTC

v_gene: TRBV6-5
d_gene: -
j_gene: TRBJ1-1
abundance: -
CDR3aa: CASSRTARNTEAFF
CDR3nt: TGTGCCAGCAGCCGGACAGCTAGAAACACTGAAGCTTTCTTT

v_gene: TRBV5-4
d_gene: -
j_gene: TRBJ2-1
abundance: -
CDR3aa: CASSLASGKFNEQFF
CDR3nt: TGTGCCAGCAGCTTGGCGTCAGGTAAATTTAATGAGCAGTTCTTC

v_gene: TRBV18
d_gene: TRBD1
j_gene: TRBJ1-2
abundance: -
CDR3aa: CASSPRTGNYGYTF
CDR3nt: TGTGCCAGCTCACCACGGACAGGGAACTATGGCTACACCTTC

v_gene: TRBV7-2
d_gene: TRBD1
j_gene: TRBJ1-2
abundance: -
CDR3aa: CASSYQRTGRSYTF
CDR3nt: TGTGCCAGCAGCTACCAGCGGACAGGGCGGAGCTACACCTTC

v_gene: TRBV18
d_gene: TRBD1
j_gene: TRBJ1-1
abundance: -
CDR3aa: CASSPSGTGVTEAFF
CDR3nt: TGTGCCAGCTCACCATCCGGGACAGGGGTCACTGAAGCTTTCTTT

v_gene: TRBV9
d_gene: TRBD1
j_gene: TRBJ2-3
abundance: -
CDR3aa: CASGGSVDRVPDTQYF
CDR3nt: TGTGCCAGCGGTGGGAGTGTGGACAGGGTCCCAGATACGCAGTATTTT

v_gene: TRBV28
d_gene: -
j_gene: TRBJ1-5
abundance: -
CDR3aa: CASRRGSNQPQHF
CDR3nt: TGTGCCAGCAGGCGGGGTAGCAATCAGCCCCAGCATTTT

v_gene: TRBV10-3
d_gene: TRBD1
j_gene: TRBJ2-5
abundance: -
CDR3aa: CAISDPGTATQETQYF
CDR3nt: TGTGCCATCAGTGATCCCGGGACAGCGACCCAAGAGACCCAGTACTTC

v_gene: TRBV5-6
d_gene: -
j_gene: TRBJ1-5
abundance: -
CDR3aa: CASSLRTANQPQHF
CDR3nt: TGTGCCAGCAGCTTACGGACAGCTAATCAGCCCCAGCATTTT

v_gene: TRBV6-1
d_gene: -
j_gene: TRBJ2-7
abundance: -
CDR3aa: CASSETEPGHGRYEQYF
CDR3nt: TGTGCCAGCAGTGAAACTGAACCGGGACACGGGCGCTACGAGCAGTACTTC

v_gene: TRBV7-9
d_gene: TRBD1
j_gene: TRBJ1-4
abundance: -
CDR3aa: CSSSLGQGGEKLFF
CDR3nt: TGTTCCAGCAGCTTGGGACAGGGTGGCGAAAAACTGTTTTTT

v_gene: TRBV7-8
d_gene: -
j_gene: TRBJ2-5
abundance: -
CDR3aa: CASSLGTAGETQYF
CDR3nt: TGTGCCAGCAGCTTAGGGACAGCGGGGGAGACCCAGTACTTC

v_gene: TRBV28
d_gene: TRBD1
j_gene: TRBJ1-3
abundance: -
CDR3aa: CASSRDRGNTIYF
CDR3nt: TGTGCCAGCAGCAGGGACAGAGGAAACACCATATATTTT

v_gene: TRBV19
d_gene: TRBD2
j_gene: TRBJ2-3
abundance: few
CDR3aa: CASSTSGMSTDTQYF
CDR3nt: TGTGCCAGTAGTACTAGCGGGATGAGCACAGATACGCAGTATTTT

v_gene: TRBV7-9
d_gene: -
j_gene: TRBJ2-2
abundance: -
CDR3aa: CASSPTGNPPGELFF
CDR3nt: TGTGCCAGCAGTCCTACAGGGAACCCCCCCGGGGAGCTGTTTTTT

v_gene: TRBV19
d_gene: -
j_gene: TRBJ2-1
abundance: -
CDR3aa: CASRIPGSDEQFF
CDR3nt: TGTGCCAGTAGAATACCAGGGTCCGATGAGCAGTTCTTC

v_gene: TRBV7-9
d_gene: TRBD2
j_gene: TRBJ2-3
abundance: -
CDR3aa: CASRYSGGSTDTQYF
CDR3nt: TGTGCCAGCAGGTACAGCGGGGGTAGCACAGATACGCAGTATTTT

v_gene: TRBV6-1
d_gene: -
j_gene: TRBJ2-6
abundance: many
CDR3aa: CASSEDSSGANVLTF
CDR3nt: TGTGCCAGCAGTGAAGACAGCTCTGGGGCCAACGTCCTGACTTTC

v_gene: TRBV5-1
d_gene: TRBD1
j_gene: TRBJ2-1
abundance: few
CDR3aa: CASSNSPGQGNEQFF
CDR3nt: TGCGCCAGCAGCAACTCCCCGGGACAGGGTAATGAGCAGTTCTTC

v_gene: TRBV15
d_gene: TRBD2
j_gene: TRBJ2-1
abundance: -
CDR3aa: CATSRVTSGGGNEQFF
CDR3nt: TGTGCCACCAGCAGAGTGACTAGCGGGGGCGGCAATGAGCAGTTCTTC

v_gene: TRBV5-4
d_gene: TRBD2
j_gene: TRBJ2-1
abundance: -
CDR3aa: CASSLEMGTTPYNEQFF
CDR3nt: TGTGCCAGCAGCTTGGAAATGGGGACTACACCCTACAATGAGCAGTTCTTC

v_gene: TRBV12-1
d_gene: -
j_gene: TRBJ1-4
abundance: -
CDR3aa: CASSFAYGQETTNEKLFF
CDR3nt: TGTGCCAGCAGCTTTGCCTACGGACAGGAGACAACTAATGAAAAACTGTTTTTT

v_gene: TRBV4-1
d_gene: -
j_gene: TRBJ1-5
abundance: few
CDR3aa: CASSQETANQPQHF
CDR3nt: TGCGCCAGCAGCCAAGAAACAGCCAATCAGCCCCAGCATTTT

v_gene: TRBV10-3
d_gene: TRBD1
j_gene: TRBJ1-2
abundance: -
CDR3aa: CAISDPIRGKGNYGYTF
CDR3nt: TGTGCCATCAGTGATCCGATCAGGGGGAAGGGGAACTATGGCTACACCTTC

v_gene: TRBV6-1
d_gene: TRBD2
j_gene: TRBJ2-2
abundance: -
CDR3aa: CASMGLAGGPGELFF
CDR3nt: TGTGCCAGCATGGGGCTAGCGGGGGGGCCAGGGGAGCTGTTTTTT

v_gene: TRBV4-1
d_gene: -
j_gene: TRBJ2-3
abundance: -
CDR3aa: CASSQEGHLGADTQYF
CDR3nt: TGCGCCAGCAGCCAAGAGGGACACTTAGGCGCAGATACGCAGTATTTT

v_gene: TRBV2
d_gene: -
j_gene: TRBJ1-1
abundance: -
CDR3aa: CASSAGITEAFF
CDR3nt: TGTGCCAGCAGTGCAGGGATCACTGAAGCTTTCTTT

v_gene: TRBV15
d_gene: -
j_gene: TRBJ2-7
abundance: once
CDR3aa: CATRFEQGTDEQYF
CDR3nt: TGTGCCACCAGATTTGAACAGGGCACGGACGAGCAGTACTTC

v_gene: TRBV4-3
d_gene: -
j_gene: TRBJ2-3
abundance: -
CDR3aa: CASSQRDLNADTQYF
CDR3nt: TGCGCCAGCAGCCAGCGGGACCTGAATGCAGATACGCAGTATTTT